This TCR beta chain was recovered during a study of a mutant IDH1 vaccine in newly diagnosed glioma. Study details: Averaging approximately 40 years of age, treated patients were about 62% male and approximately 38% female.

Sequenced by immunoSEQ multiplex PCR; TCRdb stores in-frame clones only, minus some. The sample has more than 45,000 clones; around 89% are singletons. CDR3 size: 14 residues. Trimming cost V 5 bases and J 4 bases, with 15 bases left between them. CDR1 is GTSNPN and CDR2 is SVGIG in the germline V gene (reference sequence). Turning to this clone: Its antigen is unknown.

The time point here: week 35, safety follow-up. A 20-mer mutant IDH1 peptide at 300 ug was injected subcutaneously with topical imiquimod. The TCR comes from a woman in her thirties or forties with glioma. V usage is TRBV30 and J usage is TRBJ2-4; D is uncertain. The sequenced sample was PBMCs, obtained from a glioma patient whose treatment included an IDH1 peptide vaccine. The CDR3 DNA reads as TGTGCCTGGTTACCGACCCTGGGGAAAAACATTCAGTACTTC. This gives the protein CAWLPTLGKNIQYF.